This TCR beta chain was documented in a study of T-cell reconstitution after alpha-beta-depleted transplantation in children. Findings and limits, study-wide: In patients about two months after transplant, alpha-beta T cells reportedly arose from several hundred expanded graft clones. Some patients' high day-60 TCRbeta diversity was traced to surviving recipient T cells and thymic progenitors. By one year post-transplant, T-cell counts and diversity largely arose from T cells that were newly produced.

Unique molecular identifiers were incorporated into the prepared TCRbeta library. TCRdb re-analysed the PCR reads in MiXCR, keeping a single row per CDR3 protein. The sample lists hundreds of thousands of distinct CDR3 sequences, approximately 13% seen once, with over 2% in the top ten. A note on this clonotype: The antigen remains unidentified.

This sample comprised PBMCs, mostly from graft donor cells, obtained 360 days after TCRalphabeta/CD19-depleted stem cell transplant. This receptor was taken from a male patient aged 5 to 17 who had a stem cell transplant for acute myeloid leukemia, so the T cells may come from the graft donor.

This CDR3 reads CSARSGKGTGELFF. CDR3 bases: TGCAGTGCTAGATCCGGGAAAGGCACCGGGGAGCTGTTTTTT. The rearrangement links TRBV20-1 to TRBJ2-2, with a weak D call TRBD2 (5 bases). CDR3 length: 14 residues. The V gene lost 2 bases and the J gene lost 4 bases, with 11 bases spanning the gap. The germline V gene encodes CDR1 DFQATT and CDR2 SNEGSKA (reference sequence).